Following are 10 T cell receptor beta chains from one sample sequenced in a study of regulatory T cells in long-lasting Graves disease. Time point indicated: newly diagnosed GD, antithyroid drugs for less than 3 months. With RNA extracted from PBMCs as input, the TCR library was made. Investigators prepared the TCR beta libraries by applying iRepertoire HTBI primers and Arm-PCR of CDR3 regions. Via MiXCR, TCRdb re-called the multiplex PCR reads, giving one row per CDR3 protein. Here the sample spans approximately 350,000 distinct CDR3 sequences, 12% being singletons. The same data also went into a second study, on T cells in Graves' hyperthyroidism and ophthalmopathy.

The sample consisted of peripheral blood mononuclear cells (PBMCs), taken at new diagnosis, from a patient treated with antithyroid drugs. These receptor sequences come from a woman aged 18-30 years with Graves disease.

This clonotype was seen many times. The chain recombines TRBV11-2 with TRBJ2-7; D unclear. CDR1 is SGHAT and CDR2 is FQNNGV in the germline V gene. The CDR3 is 16 residues long. Trimming took 2 bases from V and 2 from J, leaving 16 bases between them. The CDR3 DNA reads as TGTGCCAGCAGCTTACGAAGCTCTCCAGCCCCCTACGAGCAGTACTTC. As protein: CASSLRSSPAPYEQYF.

The sample holds many counts of this clonotype. This chain connects TRBV7-2 to TRBJ2-7; no definite D call. Trimming took off 0 bases at V and 5 bases at J, with 14 bases between the two ends. The germline V gene has CDR1 SGHTA and CDR2 FQGNSA. The CDR3 consists of 15 residues. The CDR3 protein is CASSLAPTAPDEQYF. CDR3 coding DNA: TGTGCCAGCAGCTTAGCCCCAACGGCGCCGGACGAGCAGTACTTC.

This clonotype was detected ten times or more. The CDR3 region has the DNA TGTGCCAGCAGTGGGACCGGTAGCACCTACGAGCAGTACTTC. The encoded protein is CASSGTGSTYEQYF. The rearrangement links TRBV3-1 to TRBJ2-7; D assignment may be TRBD1 or TRBD2 (5 bases each). V was shortened by 6 bases and J by 2 bases, with 14 bases between the two germline ends. The germline CDR1 and CDR2 sequences are LGHDT and YNNKEL (reference sequence). CDR3 length: 14 amino acids.

In this sample, this clonotype turned up many times. The chain couples TRBV7-3 to TRBJ1-1, with TRBD1 as a possible D gene (5 bases). V shed 0 bases and J shed 1 base, with 9 bases lying between them. The germline V gene encodes CDR1 SGHTA and CDR2 FQGTGA. The CDR3 is 15 amino acids. The CDR3 sequence: CASSLTGARNTEAFF. CDR3 coding DNA: TGTGCCAGCAGCTTAACTGGGGCGCGGAACACTGAAGCTTTCTTT.

This clonotype was counted ten times or more. This sequence joins TRBV4-2 and TRBJ2-2; D assignment may be TRBD1 or TRBD2 (6 bases each). Germline-derived CDR1 and CDR2 are LGHNA and YNFKEQ. This CDR3 is built from 16 residues. With 4 bases removed from V and 0 bases from J, the gap between germline ends came to 12 bases. The CDR3 protein is CASSLPRGANTGELFF. CDR3 coding DNA: TGTGCCAGCAGCCTCCCGAGGGGGGCGAACACCGGGGAGCTGTTTTTT.

This clonotype was picked up a small number of times. This chain joins TRBV6-2 or TRBV6-3 and TRBJ2-7; the match to TRBD2 covers 9 bases. From germline, CDR1 is MNHEY and CDR2 SVGEGT. This CDR3 is built from 19 residues. V was pared by 0 bases and J by 0 bases, with 12 bases of the junction left unmatched. CDR3 coding DNA: TGTGCCAGCAGTTACTCTGTAGGTTCTAGCGGGACCCCCTCCTACGAGCAGTACTTC. The encoded protein is CASSYSVGSSGTPSYEQYF.

Details on this clonotype: This likely traces to a read error, being one base from a far larger clone. This rearrangement joins TRBV5-4 to TRBJ1-1; perhaps TRBD1 as D (6 bases). V dropped 5 bases and J dropped 4 bases, with 18 bases sitting between them. CDR1 is SGHNT and CDR2 is YYREEE in the germline V gene (reference sequence). The CDR3 is 15 residues long. The CDR3 bases are TGTGCCAGCAGTCGCGGGGGCCTATTGAGCACTGAAGCTTTCTTT. Its protein is CASSRGGLLSTEAFF.

This clonotype was seen ten or more times. The chain links TRBV6-2 or TRBV6-3 to TRBJ1-6; 7 bases line up with TRBD1. The germline V gene has CDR1 MNHEY and CDR2 SVGEGT. The CDR3 has 16 amino acids. V shed 6 bases, J shed 10 bases, and the junction held 15 bases outside the gene matches. CDR3 loop: CASSSGGRGLGSPLHF. The CDR3 DNA reads TGTGCCAGCAGCTCCGGGGGGAGGGGGCTTGGATCACCCCTCCACTTT.

At least ten counts were recorded for this clonotype. The chain joins TRBV2 to TRBJ2-2; 9 nucleotides align to TRBD2. The CDR3 extends over 16 amino acids. Per the germline V gene, CDR1 is SNHLY and CDR2 is FYNNEI. J was trimmed by 1 base and V by 3 bases; bases with no gene match: 3. CDR3 bases: TGTGCCAGCAGTGACAGCGGGGGGCAGAACACCGGGGAGCTGTTTTTT. Residues: CASSDSGGQNTGELFF.

At least ten counts were recorded for this clonotype. This chain connects TRBV11-2 to TRBJ1-2, with no clear D. Trimming removed 2 bases from V and 8 bases from J, with 12 bases in between. The CDR3 has 13 amino acids. CDR1 SGHAT and CDR2 FQNNGV come from the germline V gene. The CDR3 spells CASSLTGVGGYTF. DNA of the CDR3: TGTGCCAGCAGCTTAACCGGGGTAGGCGGCTACACCTTC.